This T cell receptor beta chain was identified in a study of blood T cells in healthy people across ages. As for this clonotype: No antigen is known for it.

Sample-barcoded 5' priming and a J-beta primer mix drove a second PCR of roughly 7 to 11 cycles. Tagging of each cDNA molecule was performed by a template-switch adaptor with 12 random nucleotides. TCRdb re-called the 5' RACE reads through MiXCR, storing one row per CDR3 protein. The sample records roughly 410,000 distinct CDR3 sequences, about half being singletons. J lost 4 bases, V lost 5 bases, and 2 bases had no gene match. The CDR3 extends over 15 amino acids. Researchers collected around 10 milliliters of peripheral blood from every single donor. Total RNA extraction produced at least 5.5 micrograms (per sample) for the study. Study results and caveats: TCR beta diversity tracked closely with naive T cell percentage.

The chain recombines TRBV12-3 or TRBV12-4 with TRBJ2-1, with 13 nucleotides matching TRBD2. The sequence derives from a man between 60 and 70 years old in good health. The sequencing sample was made of blood. CDR3 nucleotides: TGTGCCAGCAGTGAGGGACTAGCGGGGTACAATGAGCAGTTCTTC. Amino acid sequence: CASSEGLAGYNEQFF.